This entry lists 15 T cell receptor beta chains sequenced from one sample in a study of T cell repertoires in cytomegalovirus infection (dated by TCRdb to the late 2010s). The sample's treatment or condition label, decoded: in vitro stimulation with specific CMV peptide epitopes to enrich CMV-specific T cells. Sequencing took place on an Illumina HiSeq 1500. TCRdb took the public reads, trimmed them with fastp at Q25, ran MiXCR for clone calling and kept in-frame beta chains. Here each entry gathers all rows of one CDR3 protein and keeps the most common genes and DNA. In all, the sample holds around 800,000 distinct CDR3 sequences, and about 33% of those were seen once. The leading ten clones occupy roughly 12% of the sample. Their antigens remain unidentified. The source was cultured CD8+ T cells from PBMCs, collected from culture after CMV antigen stimulation. The receptor set was obtained from a human donor in good health (CMV status not recorded). Some clones in this sample may be carry-over from other donors' samples.

The sample holds a few counts of this clonotype. This sequence joins TRBV4-1 and TRBJ1-5, with D perhaps TRBD1 (5 bases). Trimming removed 1 base at V and 6 bases at J, with 10 bases between. CDR3 length equals 14 residues. The germline V gene encodes CDR1 MGHRA and CDR2 YSYEKL. CDR3 sequence: CASSQGGWIQPQHF. In DNA form, the CDR3 reads TGCGCCAGCAGCCAAGGGGGCTGGATTCAGCCCCAGCATTTT.

This clonotype was detected ten times or more. V gene TRBV7-6 combines with J gene TRBJ2-3, with D tentatively TRBD2 (5 bases). Between the trimmed V and J ends, which lost 5 bases and 2 bases, there was a span of 17 bases. CDR3 size: 16 residues. CDR1 is SGHVS and CDR2 is FNYEAQ in the germline V gene. The CDR3, as DNA: TGTGCCAGCAGCCCCTGGGGAGAGGAAAACACAGATACGCAGTATTTT. Translated, it gives CASSPWGEENTDTQYF.

A few counts support this clonotype. The chain combines TRBV4-2 with TRBJ2-1; possible D gene TRBD2, 7 bases. V was trimmed by 0 bases and J by 5 bases, leaving 14 bases between them. Looked up from germline, CDR1 is LGHNA and CDR2 is YNFKEQ. This CDR3 comprises 16 residues. As DNA, the CDR3 is TGTGCCAGCAGCCAAGAGAGAGGGGGGGCGAACAATGAGCAGTTCTTC. Translation gives CASSQERGGANNEQFF.

The chain carries TRBV10-3 and TRBJ2-7; D is perhaps TRBD1 (6 bases). V gave up 10 bases and J gave up 0 bases, with 19 bases separating them. This CDR3 is built from 15 residues. CDR1 is ENHRY and CDR2 is SYGVKD in the germline V gene. CDR3 DNA: TGTGCCACCCTCCAGGGGAAGAGTCCCTCCTACGAGCAGTACTTC. It codes for CATLQGKSPSYEQYF.

The rearrangement joins TRBV7-9 to TRBJ2-7; 9 bases match TRBD1. There are 14 residues in the CDR3. Germline V gene sequence: CDR1 SEHNR, CDR2 FQNEAQ (reference sequence). The CDR3 DNA reads TGTTCCGGAGAAGACACAGGGGGCAACTACGAGCAGTACTTC. It translates to CSGEDTGGNYEQYF.

A few counts support this clonotype. The chain combines TRBV15 with TRBJ1-6, with a tentative D call TRBD1 (5 bases). V was clipped by 0 bases and J by 9 bases, with 12 bases between them. Germline V gives CDR1 LNHNV, CDR2 YYDKDF (reference sequence). This CDR3 region has 15 residues. DNA of the CDR3: TGTGCCACCAGCAGAGATAAGGGGCTGGGTTCACCCCTCCACTTT. Encoded protein: CATSRDKGLGSPLHF.

The V and J genes are TRBV4-2 and TRBJ2-4; D is possibly TRBD2 (6 bases). V gave up 1 base and J gave up 7 bases, with 17 bases separating them. Germline assignment: CDR1 LGHNA and CDR2 YNFKEQ. The CDR3 has 16 residues. CDR3 in amino acids: CASSQGWVMGGNIQYF. The DNA of the CDR3 is TGTGCCAGCAGCCAAGGATGGGTTATGGGGGGTAACATTCAGTACTTC.

In its sample, this clonotype was seen a few times. This chain joins TRBV5-4 and TRBJ2-7; tentative D call: TRBD1 (6 bases). The CDR3 is made up of 12 amino acids. The V end lost 4 bases, the J end lost 7 bases, and 12 bases lay between the germline ends. Per germline, CDR1 SGHNT and CDR2 YYREEE (reference sequence). The CDR3 reads CASSLDRTEQYF. The CDR3 DNA sequence: TGTGCCAGCAGCCTCGACAGGACTGAGCAGTACTTC. Supplemented by reference TRBV5-4 and TRBJ2-7, the full variable domain reads ETGVTQSPTHLIKTRGQQVTLRCSSQSGHNTVSWYQQALGQGPQFIFQYYREEENGRGNFPPRFSGLQFPNYSSELNVNALELDDSALYLCASSLDRTEQYFGPGTRLTVT.

Only a few counts were recorded for this clonotype. In DNA form, the CDR3 reads TGCGCCAGCAGCCAAGACGGGGACAGTCCTAATGAAAAACTGTTTTTT. Residues: CASSQDGDSPNEKLFF. This chain links TRBV4-3 with TRBJ1-4; TRBD1 matches 7 bases. In germline, CDR1 is LGHNA, CDR2 YSLEER. The CDR3 contains 16 residues. With 0 bases clipped from V and 3 bases from J, the junction kept 4 bases outside the gene matches.

This clonotype was seen ten or more times. The CDR3 region is CASSLERDSGYLTYNEQFF. The CDR3 bases are TGTGCCAGCAGCTTAGAACGGGACTCAGGTTACTTAACTTACAATGAGCAGTTCTTC. This chain connects TRBV7-8 to TRBJ2-1; tentative D call: TRBD2 (6 bases). Trimming took off 1 base at V and 4 bases at J, with 23 bases between the two ends. CDR1 and CDR2 from the germline V gene are SGHVS and FQNEAQ. The CDR3 consists of 19 residues.

The chain carries TRBV6-5 and TRBJ2-3, with D possibly being TRBD2 (6 bases). This CDR3 is 14 amino acids long. Germline CDR1 MNHEY, CDR2 SVGAGI. Deletions cut 5 bases from V and 5 bases from J, with 14 bases between. CDR3 in amino acids: CASSQTDYLDTQYF. The CDR3 bases are TGTGCCAGCAGTCAAACGGACTATCTAGATACGCAGTATTTT.

The chain combines TRBV28 with TRBJ2-5; 8 bases line up with TRBD2. Germline CDR1 MDHEN, CDR2 SYDVKM. Unmatched junction bases numbered 5, after V lost 5 bases and J lost 9 bases. The CDR3 runs to 12 residues. The CDR3 sequence is CASSTTGGPQYF. The CDR3, as DNA: TGTGCCAGCAGTACTACGGGAGGGCCCCAGTACTTC.

J is TRBJ2-4 and V is TRBV15; a weak D match, TRBD1 (5 bases). Trimming removed 0 bases at V and 0 bases at J, with 12 bases between. The CDR3 is made up of 17 amino acids. The germline V gene encodes CDR1 LNHNV and CDR2 YYDKDF (reference sequence). The CDR3 region is CATSREQVFLAKNIQYF. The CDR3 nucleotides read TGTGCCACCAGCAGAGAACAGGTCTTTCTAGCCAAAAACATTCAGTACTTC.

This clonotype was detected a few times. This sequence joins TRBV6-1 and TRBJ1-5; 9 bases match TRBD1. The V segment lost 6 bases and the J segment 5 bases; nucleotides outside the gene matches: 8. Germline V CDR1 and CDR2: MNHNS, SASEGT. The CDR3 has 15 amino acids. CDR3 coding DNA: TGTGCCAGCAGATCGTACCGGGACAGGGATCAGCCCCAGCATTTT. This sequence encodes CASRSYRDRDQPQHF.

The chain recombines TRBV27 with TRBJ2-5; no firm D call. CDR1 and CDR2 from the germline V gene are MNHEY and SMNVEV (reference sequence). This CDR3 comprises 16 residues. V was pared by 3 bases and J by 2 bases, with 16 bases between. CDR3 nucleotide sequence: TGTGCCAGCAGTTTTTATTCGACAAGTGGACAAGAGACCCAGTACTTC. Its translation is CASSFYSTSGQETQYF.